This TCR beta chain stems from a study of blood T cell repertoires in COVID-19. Turning to the study itself: Either two negative PCRs, clearance, or symptom resolution qualified Cohort 3 donors as recovered. Nucleic acid was either cDNA or gDNA, and it came from T cells, B-cell-depleted T cells, or PBMCs. The United States, Italy and Spain were the sources of the acute and convalescent COVID-19 samples.

Profiled with immunoSEQ multiplex PCR; TCRdb holds only in-frame clones, not every one. Among a few hundred thousand clones listed, roughly nine tenths were seen once. Per the germline V gene, CDR1 is SGDLS and CDR2 is YYNGEE. This CDR3 comprises 15 residues. Trimming shortened V by 4 bases and J by 8 bases, and 19 bases separated the two germline ends. Participants were aged roughly 18 to 95 years, lived in 20 to 30 US areas, and enrolled virtually. The rearrangement uses TRBV9 and TRBJ1-3; D not certain. The specimen was PBMCs or T cells enriched from blood (not recorded which). The clonotype was recovered from a woman between 45 and 60 years old in a cohort exposed to, infected with or recovered from COVID-19 (not recorded which). The CDR3 is CASSPSAGVRDTIYF. In DNA form, the CDR3 reads TGTGCCAGCAGCCCTTCCGCGGGTGTTCGGGACACCATATATTTT. Combining the CDR3 with reference TRBV9 and TRBJ1-3 gives the whole variable domain DSGVTQTPKHLITATGQRVTLRCSPRSGDLSVYWYQQSLDQGLQFLIQYYNGEERAKGNILERFSAQQFPDLHSELNLSSLELGDSALYFCASSPSAGVRDTIYFGEGSWLTVV.